Following are 11 T cell receptor beta chains from one sample sequenced in a study of shared clonotypes between healthy human individuals. TCRdb keeps only in-frame clones here, not all; method: immunoSEQ multiplex PCR. The sample includes 400,000 to 600,000 clones, about 80% seen only once; the top ten take approximately 12%. The sequencing input was PBMCs. The receptors shown here come from a woman aged 40 to 50 in good health. Some clones in this sample may be carry-over from other donors' samples.

The rearrangement joins TRBV28 to TRBJ1-2, with TRBD1 as a possible D gene (6 bases). The germline gives CDR1 MDHEN, CDR2 SYDVKM. This CDR3 has 13 residues. V lost 2 bases, J lost 3 bases, and 7 bases lay in between. The CDR3 DNA reads as TGTGCCAGCAGTTTACACAGGGACTATGGCTACACCTTC. Residues: CASSLHRDYGYTF.

The V and J genes are TRBV10-3 and TRBJ1-2; maybe TRBD1 (5 bases). V was pared by 3 bases and J by 8 bases, with 13 bases between. Germline V gene sequence: CDR1 ENHRY, CDR2 SYGVKD. This CDR3 is 13 amino acids long. CDR3 sequence (DNA): TGTGCCATCAGTGACGGCCAGGGAAGGGGCTACACCTTC. Residues: CAISDGQGRGYTF.

This clone was detected once. The chain combines TRBV20-1 with TRBJ2-2; maybe TRBD1 (5 bases). Germline lookup yields CDR1 DFQATT and CDR2 SNEGSKA (reference sequence). Between the trimmed V and J ends, which lost 7 bases and 3 bases, there was a span of 6 bases. The CDR3 sequence is 11 residues long. In DNA, the CDR3 is TGCAGTGAGGGGTACACCGGGGAGCTGTTTTTT. Its protein is CSEGYTGELFF.

This chain links TRBV27 with TRBJ2-2, with TRBD2 matching over 7 bases. V shed 2 bases, J shed 6 bases, and the junction held 9 bases outside the gene matches. Germline V gives CDR1 MNHEY, CDR2 SMNVEV (reference sequence). There are 16 residues in the CDR3. CDR3 nucleotides: TGTGCCAGCAGTTTAGAGGCGGGAGACGGGCCCGGGGAGCTGTTTTTT. Its protein product is CASSLEAGDGPGELFF.

The chain has TRBV2 and TRBJ2-3; 8 bases are a match to TRBD1. CDR3 size: 15 residues. V trimming: 6 bases; J trimming: 6 bases; junction bases outside the gene matches: 11. Per the germline V gene, CDR1 is SNHLY and CDR2 is FYNNEI. DNA of the CDR3: TGTGCCAGCAGCGCTGACAGGGGCGCGTGGGATACGCAGTATTTT. Its translation is CASSADRGAWDTQYF.

The sample holds one count of this clone. The V and J genes are TRBV5-1 and TRBJ2-1; 8 nucleotides align to TRBD1. The V gene's germline CDR1 is SGHRS and CDR2 YFSETQ. CDR3 size: 15 residues. V lost 5 bases to trimming and J lost 2 bases; unmatched junction nucleotides: 6. CDR3 nucleotides: TGCGCCAGCAGGGCCGGGACAGGTACCTACAATGAGCAGTTCTTC. As protein: CASRAGTGTYNEQFF.

In this sample, this clone turned up a few times. This chain connects TRBV16 to TRBJ2-1; tentatively, D is TRBD2 (6 bases). Per germline, CDR1 KGHSY and CDR2 FQNENV. The ends were cut back, 1 base at V and 5 bases at J, with 12 bases in the middle. This CDR3 comprises 15 residues. CDR3 residues: CASSQFGGRNNEQFF. The CDR3 nucleotides read TGTGCCAGCAGCCAATTCGGGGGTCGAAACAATGAGCAGTTCTTC.

The J gene is TRBJ2-7, the V gene TRBV5-1, with 13 bases identical to TRBD2. CDR1 and CDR2 (germline): SGHRS, YFSETQ. This CDR3 spans 20 amino acids. V was pared by 3 bases and J by 3 bases, with 18 bases of the junction left unmatched. CDR3 nucleotides: TGCGCCAGCAGCTCAGAACCCGGGACTAGCGGGAAAGGGAGGATCTACGAGCAGTACTTC. It yields the protein CASSSEPGTSGKGRIYEQYF.

The chain couples TRBV7-9 to TRBJ2-5; 11 positions match TRBD2. V shed 4 bases, J shed 2 bases, and the junction held 9 bases outside the gene matches. The germline gives CDR1 SEHNR, CDR2 FQNEAQ (reference sequence). There are 17 residues in the CDR3. CDR3 coding DNA: TGTGCCAGCAGCTATCGCGAGACTAGCGGGGTACAAGAGACCCAGTACTTC. Translation gives CASSYRETSGVQETQYF.

This chain joins TRBV29-1 and TRBJ2-7, with TRBD2 matching 8 bases. CDR3 length: 13 amino acids. Per germline, CDR1 SQVTM and CDR2 ANQGSEA. Trimming at V came to 6 bases and at J to 2 bases, leaving 6 bases not matched to a gene. In DNA, the CDR3 is TGCAGCGTGAGCGGGAGAGGTGCCTACGAGCAGTACTTC. It translates to CSVSGRGAYEQYF.

V and J are TRBV19 and TRBJ1-3; the D gene is possibly TRBD1 (6 bases). V dropped 6 bases and J dropped 0 bases, with 12 bases sitting between them. The V gene's germline CDR1 is LNHDA and CDR2 SQIVND (reference sequence). The CDR3 sequence is 15 residues long. The DNA of the CDR3 is TGTGCCAGTAGCTACGGGGGCGGCTCTGGAAACACCATATATTTT. The encoded protein is CASSYGGGSGNTIYF. Based on the CDR3 plus reference TRBV19 and TRBJ1-3, the full variable domain is DGGITQSPKYLFRKEGQNVTLSCEQNLNHDAMYWYRQDPGQGLRLIYYSQIVNDFQKGDIAEGYSVSREKKESFPLTVTSAQKNPTAFYLCASSYGGGSGNTIYFGEGSWLTVV.